The following is a TCR beta chain sequence with its context. Next came a second PCR, run for about 7 to 12 cycles, which used a sample-barcoded 5' primer along with a J-beta primer mix. TCRdb fed the 5' RACE reads into MiXCR, producing one record per CDR3 protein. Counted here are 780,000 or so distinct CDR3 sequences, about 56% occurring once; the ten biggest clones make up around 25%. This specimen comes from a study of blood T cells in healthy people across ages. Trimming removed 3 bases from V and 1 base from J; junction bases left unmatched: 6. CDR3 length: 16 amino acids. Germline V gives CDR1 MDHEN, CDR2 SYDVKM.

The sequenced sample consisted of blood. The origin of this receptor is a middle-aged man in good health. The V gene is TRBV28, the J gene TRBJ2-3; TRBD1 aligns across 8 bases. Written as DNA, the CDR3 is TGTGCCAGCAGTTTTCACAGGGGGTTGGGCACAGATACGCAGTATTTT. Protein sequence: CASSFHRGLGTDTQYF.